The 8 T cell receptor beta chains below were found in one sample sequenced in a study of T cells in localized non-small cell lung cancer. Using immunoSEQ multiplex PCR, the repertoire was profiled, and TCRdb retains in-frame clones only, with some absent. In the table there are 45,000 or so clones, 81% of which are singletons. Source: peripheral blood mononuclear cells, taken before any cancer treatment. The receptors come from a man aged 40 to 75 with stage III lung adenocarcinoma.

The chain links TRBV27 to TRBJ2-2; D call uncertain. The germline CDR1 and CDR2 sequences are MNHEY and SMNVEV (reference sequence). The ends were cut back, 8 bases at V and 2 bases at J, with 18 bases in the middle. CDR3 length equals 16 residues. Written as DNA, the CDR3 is TGTGCCAGCTCCCAATCAGGATGGGAAAACACCGGGGAGCTGTTTTTT. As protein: CASSQSGWENTGELFF.

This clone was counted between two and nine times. The CDR3 reads CASSLERGDTQYF. In DNA, the CDR3 is TGTGCCAGCAGCTTAGAAAGGGGAGATACGCAGTATTTT. The J gene is TRBJ2-3, the V gene TRBV7-7, with D perhaps matching TRBD1 (5 bases). V was pared by 1 base and J by 5 bases, with 7 bases between. The CDR3 runs 13 residues. Germline V gene sequence: CDR1 SSHAT, CDR2 FNYEAQ (reference sequence).

The CDR3 loop is CASRWGPVSNQPQHF. The CDR3, as DNA: TGTGCCAGCAGGTGGGGACCGGTTAGCAATCAGCCCCAGCATTTT. This chain joins TRBV2 and TRBJ1-5; possible D gene TRBD1, 5 bases. Germline CDR1 and CDR2: SNHLY and FYNNEI. Trimming took off 6 bases at V and 0 bases at J, with 12 bases between the two ends. CDR3 length: 15 amino acids.

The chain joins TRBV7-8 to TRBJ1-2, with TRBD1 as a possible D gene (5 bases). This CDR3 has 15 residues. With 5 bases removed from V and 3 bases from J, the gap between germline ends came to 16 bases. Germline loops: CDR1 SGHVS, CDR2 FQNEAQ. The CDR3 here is CASSLGVGPDYGYTF. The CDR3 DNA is TGTGCCAGCAGCCTAGGGGTGGGGCCTGACTATGGCTACACCTTC.

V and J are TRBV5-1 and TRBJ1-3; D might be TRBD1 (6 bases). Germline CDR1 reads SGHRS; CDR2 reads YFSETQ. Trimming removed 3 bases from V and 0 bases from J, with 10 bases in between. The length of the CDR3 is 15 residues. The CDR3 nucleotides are TGCGCCAGCAGCTCACAGGGAGGCTCTGGAAACACCATATATTTT. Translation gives CASSSQGGSGNTIYF.

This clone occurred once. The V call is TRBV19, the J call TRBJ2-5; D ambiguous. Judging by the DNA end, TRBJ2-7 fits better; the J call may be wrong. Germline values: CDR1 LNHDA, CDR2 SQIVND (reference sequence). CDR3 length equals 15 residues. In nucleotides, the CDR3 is TGTGCCAGTAGTCTCCGAGCGTCTAGCTCCTACGAGCAGTACTTC. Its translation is CASSLRASSSYEQYF.

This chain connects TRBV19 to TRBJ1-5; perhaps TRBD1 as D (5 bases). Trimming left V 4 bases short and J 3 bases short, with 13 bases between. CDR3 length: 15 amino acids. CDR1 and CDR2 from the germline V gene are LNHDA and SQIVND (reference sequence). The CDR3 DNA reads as TGTGCCAGTAGTAATAGGGACGGATACAATCAGCCCCAGCATTTT. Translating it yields CASSNRDGYNQPQHF.

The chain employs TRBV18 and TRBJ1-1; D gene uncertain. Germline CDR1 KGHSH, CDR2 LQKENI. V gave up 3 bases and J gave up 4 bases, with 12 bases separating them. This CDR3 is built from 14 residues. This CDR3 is CASSPEGFATEAFF. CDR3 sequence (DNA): TGTGCCAGCTCACCTGAAGGGTTTGCCACTGAAGCTTTCTTT. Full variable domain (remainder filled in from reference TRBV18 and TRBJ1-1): NAGVMQNPRHLVRRRGQEARLRCSPMKGHSHVYWYRQLPEEGLKFMVYLQKENIIDESGMPKERFSAEFPKEGPSILRIQQVVRGDSAAYFCASSPEGFATEAFFGQGTRLTVV.